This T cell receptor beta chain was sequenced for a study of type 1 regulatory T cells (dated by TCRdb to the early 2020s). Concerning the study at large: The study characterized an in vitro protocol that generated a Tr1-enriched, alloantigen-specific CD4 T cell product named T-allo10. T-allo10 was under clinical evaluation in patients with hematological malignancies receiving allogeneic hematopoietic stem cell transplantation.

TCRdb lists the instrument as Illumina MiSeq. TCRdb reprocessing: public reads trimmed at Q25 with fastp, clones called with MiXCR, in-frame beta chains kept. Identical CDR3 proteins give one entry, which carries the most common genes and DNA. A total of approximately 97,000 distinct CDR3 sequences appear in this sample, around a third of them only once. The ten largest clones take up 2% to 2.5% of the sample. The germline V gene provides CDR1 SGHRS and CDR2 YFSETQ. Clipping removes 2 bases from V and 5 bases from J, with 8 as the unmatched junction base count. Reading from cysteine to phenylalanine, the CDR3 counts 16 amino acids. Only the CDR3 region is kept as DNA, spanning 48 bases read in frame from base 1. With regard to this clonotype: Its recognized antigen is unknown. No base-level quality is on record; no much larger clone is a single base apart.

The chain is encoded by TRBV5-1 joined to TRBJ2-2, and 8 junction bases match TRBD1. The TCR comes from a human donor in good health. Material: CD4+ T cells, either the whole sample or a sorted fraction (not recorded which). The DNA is TGCGCCAGCAGCTTATCGACAGGGGCTGTAACCGGGGAGCTGTTTTTT. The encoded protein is CASSLSTGAVTGELFF.